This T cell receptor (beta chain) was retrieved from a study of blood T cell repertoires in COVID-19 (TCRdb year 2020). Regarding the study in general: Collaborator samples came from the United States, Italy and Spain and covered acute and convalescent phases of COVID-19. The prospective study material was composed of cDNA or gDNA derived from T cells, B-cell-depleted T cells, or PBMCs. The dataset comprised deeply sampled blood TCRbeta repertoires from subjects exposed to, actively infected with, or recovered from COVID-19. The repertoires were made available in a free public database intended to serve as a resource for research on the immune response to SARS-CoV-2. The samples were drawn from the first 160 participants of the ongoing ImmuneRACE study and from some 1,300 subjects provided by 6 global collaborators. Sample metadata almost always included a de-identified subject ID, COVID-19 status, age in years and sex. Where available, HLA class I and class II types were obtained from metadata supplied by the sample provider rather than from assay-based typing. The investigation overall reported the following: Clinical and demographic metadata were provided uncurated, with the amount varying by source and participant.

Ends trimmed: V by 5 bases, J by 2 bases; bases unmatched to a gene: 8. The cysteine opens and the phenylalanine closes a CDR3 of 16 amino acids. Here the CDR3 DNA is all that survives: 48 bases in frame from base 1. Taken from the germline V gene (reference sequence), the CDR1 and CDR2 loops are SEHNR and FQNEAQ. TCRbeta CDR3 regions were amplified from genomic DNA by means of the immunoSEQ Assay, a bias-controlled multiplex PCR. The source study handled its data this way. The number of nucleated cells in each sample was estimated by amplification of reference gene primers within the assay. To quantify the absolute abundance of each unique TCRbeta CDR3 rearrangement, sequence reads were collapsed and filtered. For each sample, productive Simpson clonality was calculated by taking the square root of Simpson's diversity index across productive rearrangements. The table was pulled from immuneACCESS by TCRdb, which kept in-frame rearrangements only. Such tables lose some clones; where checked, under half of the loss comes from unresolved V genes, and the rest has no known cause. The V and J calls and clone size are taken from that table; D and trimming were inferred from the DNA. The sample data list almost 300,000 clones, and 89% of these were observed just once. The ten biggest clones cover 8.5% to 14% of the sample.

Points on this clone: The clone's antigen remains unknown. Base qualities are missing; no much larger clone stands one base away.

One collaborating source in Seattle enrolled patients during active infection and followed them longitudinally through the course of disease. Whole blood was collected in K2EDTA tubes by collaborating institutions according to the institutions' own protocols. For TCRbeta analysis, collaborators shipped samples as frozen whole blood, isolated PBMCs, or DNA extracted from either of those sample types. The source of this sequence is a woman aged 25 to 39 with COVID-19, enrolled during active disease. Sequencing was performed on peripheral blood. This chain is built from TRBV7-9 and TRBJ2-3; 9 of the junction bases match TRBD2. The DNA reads TGTGCCAGCAGCCCCGGGGAGCGGGGGGACACAGATACGCAGTATTTT. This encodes CASSPGERGDTDTQYF.